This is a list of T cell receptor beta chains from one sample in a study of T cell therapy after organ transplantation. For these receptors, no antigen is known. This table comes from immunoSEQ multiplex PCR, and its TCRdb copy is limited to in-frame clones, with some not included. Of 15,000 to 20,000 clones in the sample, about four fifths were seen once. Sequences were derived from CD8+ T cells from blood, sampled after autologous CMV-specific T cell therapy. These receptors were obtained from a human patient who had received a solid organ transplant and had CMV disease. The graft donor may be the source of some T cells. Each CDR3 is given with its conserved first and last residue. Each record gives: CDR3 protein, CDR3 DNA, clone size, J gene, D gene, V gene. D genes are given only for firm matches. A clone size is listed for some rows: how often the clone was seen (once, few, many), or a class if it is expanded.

CASQRGPGRLDEQYF	TGTGCCAGCCAGAGGGGGCCAGGGAGATTGGACGAGCAGTACTTC	.	TRBJ2-7	TRBD1	TRBV6-1
CASSPRDSSYEQYF	TGTGCCAGCAGTCCAAGGGACAGCTCCTACGAGCAGTACTTC	few	TRBJ2-7	TRBD1	TRBV27
CTSSPDRGGAGYGYTF	TGTACCAGCAGTCCTGATCGGGGGGGCGCGGGCTATGGCTACACCTTC	.	TRBJ1-2	.	TRBV27
CASSLAVAGGATDTQYF	TGCGCCAGCAGCTTGGCCGTCGCGGGAGGGGCCACAGATACGCAGTATTTT	.	TRBJ2-3	TRBD2	TRBV5-1
CASSPILGQELINGYTF	TGTGCCAGCAGCCCCATTCTAGGGCAGGAGTTAATCAATGGCTACACCTTC	.	TRBJ1-2	.	TRBV5-4
CATSRDTGNTIYF	TGTGCCACCAGCAGAGATACTGGAAACACCATATATTTT	.	TRBJ1-3	.	TRBV15
CASPPEGTPQETQYF	TGTGCCAGCCCCCCGGAGGGGACCCCTCAAGAGACCCAGTACTTC	.	TRBJ2-5	.	TRBV7-9
CASSPGGEAAEQYF	TGTGCCAGCAGCCCCGGGGGAGAAGCGGCCGAGCAGTACTTC	.	TRBJ2-7	.	TRBV6-5
CASSSLRGNTGELFF	TGTGCCAGCAGCTCTCTAAGGGGGAACACCGGGGAGCTGTTTTTT	.	TRBJ2-2	.	TRBV7-8
CASSPGQVQYF	TGTGCCAGCAGCCCCGGGCAGGTGCAGTACTTC	medium-sized	TRBJ2-7	.	TRBV7-9
CASSQERDGGNTIYF	TGTGCCAGCAGCCAAGAGAGGGACGGAGGAAACACCATATATTTT	once	TRBJ1-3	.	TRBV4-2
CASSWDRGVDEQYF	TGTGCCAGCAGCTGGGACAGGGGAGTCGACGAGCAGTACTTC	.	TRBJ2-7	TRBD1	TRBV5-6
CASRDTSDEQFF	TGCGCCAGCAGGGACACTAGCGACGAGCAGTTCTTC	medium-sized	TRBJ2-1	TRBD2	TRBV10-2
CASSHVGAQYF	TGTGCCAGCAGTCATGTAGGGGCCCAGTACTTC	.	TRBJ2-5	.	TRBV25-1
CASREKTDKQETQYF	TGTGCCAGCAGGGAGAAGACAGACAAACAAGAGACCCAGTACTTC	.	TRBJ2-5	.	TRBV2
CAWSVTGGTHNEQFF	TGTGCCTGGAGTGTAACAGGGGGCACCCACAATGAGCAGTTCTTC	.	TRBJ2-1	TRBD1	TRBV30
CASSALNSPLHF	TGTGCCAGCAGCGCTCTTAATTCACCCCTCCACTTT	.	TRBJ1-6	.	TRBV9
CASSESGGSYNEQFF	TGCGCCAGCAGTGAAAGCGGGGGCTCCTACAATGAGCAGTTCTTC	.	TRBJ2-1	TRBD2	TRBV10-2
CASSEAREPGEQYF	TGTGCCAGCAGTGAAGCCCGGGAGCCTGGCGAGCAGTACTTC	.	TRBJ2-7	.	TRBV6-1
CASSQSNLAGKYEQYF	TGCGCCAGCAGCCAAAGTAACCTAGCGGGAAAGTACGAGCAGTACTTC	.	TRBJ2-7	TRBD2	TRBV4-1
CASSIGLNAYNEQFF	TGTGCCAGTAGTATAGGACTAAATGCCTACAATGAGCAGTTCTTC	.	TRBJ2-1	.	TRBV19
CASSESELAGGQETQYF	TGCGCCAGCAGTGAGTCTGAACTAGCGGGAGGGCAAGAGACCCAGTACTTC	once	TRBJ2-5	TRBD2	TRBV10-1
CASSYWTGTGYEQYF	TGTGCCAGCAGTTACTGGACAGGGACAGGCTACGAGCAGTACTTC	.	TRBJ2-7	TRBD1	TRBV6-5
CASRDRVAKLPRSTGELFF	TGTGCCAGCAGGGATAGAGTTGCTAAGTTGCCTCGGAGCACCGGGGAGCTGTTTTTT	.	TRBJ2-2	.	TRBV27
CASSQETGYRNQPQHF	TGCGCCAGCAGCCAAGAGACAGGGTATAGGAATCAGCCCCAGCATTTT	.	TRBJ1-5	TRBD1	TRBV4-1
CAWSVGRHTEAFF	TGTGCCTGGAGTGTAGGGCGACACACTGAAGCTTTCTTT	few	TRBJ1-1	.	TRBV30
CASSMIWTVNTEAFF	TGTGCCAGTAGTATGATATGGACCGTCAACACTGAAGCTTTCTTT	.	TRBJ1-1	.	TRBV19
CASNPSGRTYNEQFF	TGTGCCAGTAACCCTAGCGGGAGAACCTACAATGAGCAGTTCTTC	.	TRBJ2-1	TRBD2	TRBV19
CASSEAHFTARSGNTIYF	TGTGCCAGCAGTGAAGCGCATTTCACAGCCCGCTCTGGAAACACCATATATTTT	.	TRBJ1-3	.	TRBV6-1
CSVRYSGSYEQYF	TGCAGCGTTCGATACAGCGGGAGCTACGAGCAGTACTTC	.	TRBJ2-7	TRBD2	TRBV29-1
CASSPTGNPSYEQYF	TGTGCCAGCAGCCCCACAGGCAACCCCTCCTACGAGCAGTACTTC	once	TRBJ2-7	.	TRBV27
CASSFQSNYGYTF	TGTGCCAGCAGCTTTCAGTCTAACTATGGCTACACCTTC	few	TRBJ1-2	.	TRBV5-6
CASSQAPETRSPLHF	TGCGCCAGCAGCCAAGCGCCTGAGACAAGATCACCCCTCCACTTT	.	TRBJ1-6	.	TRBV4-1
CASSLTGGMGTIYF	TGTGCCAGCAGCTTAACAGGGGGCATGGGCACCATATATTTT	.	TRBJ1-3	TRBD1	TRBV5-6
CASSLAPGNYGYTF	TGTGCCAGCAGCTTAGCCCCCGGGAACTATGGCTACACCTTC	.	TRBJ1-2	.	TRBV11-2
CASSLEVSYEQYF	TGTGCCAGCAGCTTGGAAGTCTCCTACGAGCAGTACTTC	.	TRBJ2-7	.	TRBV5-6
CAISGALAGGYDNEQFF	TGTGCCATCAGTGGTGCCCTAGCGGGAGGCTACGACAATGAGCAGTTCTTC	.	TRBJ2-1	TRBD2	TRBV10-3
CASSQEAPAGLHTDTQYF	TGCGCCAGCAGCCAAGAAGCACCAGCGGGACTCCACACAGATACGCAGTATTTT	.	TRBJ2-3	TRBD2	TRBV4-1
CASSWGGRGSYNEQFF	TGTGCCAGCAGCTGGGGCGGGAGGGGATCCTACAATGAGCAGTTCTTC	.	TRBJ2-1	TRBD2	TRBV11-3
CASSLFPGQETQYF	TGTGCCAGCAGTTTATTTCCAGGCCAAGAGACCCAGTACTTC	.	TRBJ2-5	.	TRBV27
CASSREGTNTDTQYF	TGCGCCAGCAGCCGAGAGGGGACCAACACAGATACGCAGTATTTT	.	TRBJ2-3	.	TRBV4-1
CASSFSSQETQYF	TGTGCCAGCAGTTTCAGCAGTCAAGAGACCCAGTACTTC	.	TRBJ2-5	.	TRBV27
CASSSWSPGSTEAFF	TGTGCCAGTAGTAGCTGGAGTCCAGGGAGCACTGAAGCTTTCTTT	.	TRBJ1-1	.	TRBV19
CASSLGGFGNEQFF	TGTGCCAGCAGCTTAGGGGGATTCGGCAATGAGCAGTTCTTC	.	TRBJ2-1	.	TRBV13
CASSEDGNTEAFF	TGTGCCAGCAGTGAAGACGGGAACACTGAAGCTTTCTTT	.	TRBJ1-1	.	TRBV6-1
CASSLQGGTEAFF	TGTGCCAGCAGCTTACAGGGGGGGACTGAAGCTTTCTTT	.	TRBJ1-1	TRBD1	TRBV6-6
CASSLVTMTSDGTGELFF	TGTGCCAGCAGCTTAGTAACGATGACTAGCGATGGCACCGGGGAGCTGTTTTTT	.	TRBJ2-2	TRBD2	TRBV7-6
CASSLLRYQETQYF	TGTGCCAGCAGCTTACTAAGGTACCAAGAGACCCAGTACTTC	.	TRBJ2-5	.	TRBV7-9
CASSFSSAYGEAFF	TGTGCCAGCAGCTTTTCGTCTGCTTACGGGGAAGCTTTCTTT	.	TRBJ1-1	.	TRBV11-2
CASSFHPTRDVKGYTF	TGTGCCAGCAGTTTCCATCCAACAAGGGACGTGAAGGGCTACACCTTC	.	TRBJ1-2	.	TRBV6-6
CASSIRGNSNQPQHF	TGTGCCAGTAGTATAAGGGGAAATAGCAATCAGCCCCAGCATTTT	.	TRBJ1-5	.	TRBV19
CASSFPGDPEAFF	TGTGCCAGCAGCTTTCCAGGTGACCCTGAAGCTTTCTTT	.	TRBJ1-1	.	TRBV5-3
CASSLAGSVNQPQHF	TGTGCCAGCAGCTTAGCTGGTTCTGTGAATCAGCCCCAGCATTTT	.	TRBJ1-5	.	TRBV7-9
CASSLKGISTDTQYF	TGTGCCAGCAGCTTAAAGGGGATTAGCACAGATACGCAGTATTTT	.	TRBJ2-3	.	TRBV7-9